This TCR beta chain was recovered during a study of blood T cell repertoires in COVID-19. Study-level information: COVID-19 samples, acute and convalescent, were from the United States, Italy and Spain.

TCRdb keeps only in-frame clones here, not all; method: immunoSEQ multiplex PCR. The data show around 100,000 clones, with 70% to 90% seen just once and around 15% held by the top ten. Trimming took 6 bases from V and 2 from J, leaving 13 bases between them. Germline V CDR1 and CDR2: MGHDK, SYGVNS. The CDR3 consists of 14 residues. V usage is TRBV25-1 and J usage is TRBJ1-1; D gene unclear. The receptor was isolated from a man between 45 and 60 years old with active or convalescent COVID-19. Sequenced: peripheral blood. CDR3 protein: CASRETGFNTEAFF. The CDR3 DNA reads TGTGCCAGCAGGGAAACGGGTTTCAACACTGAAGCTTTCTTT.